This T cell receptor (beta chain) was identified during a study of blood T cell repertoires in COVID-19. Study context: Sources were T cells, B-cell-depleted T cells, or PBMCs; the material itself was cDNA or gDNA.

TCRdb's table, derived via immunoSEQ multiplex PCR, lists solely in-frame clones and lacks some. The table lists about 120,000 clones, roughly 74% of them singletons, with approximately 5.7% in the top ten. Between the trimmed V and J ends, which lost 5 bases and 0 bases, there was a span of 13 bases. The CDR3 runs to 15 residues. CDR1 is SGHTA and CDR2 is FQGTGA in the germline V gene. The sequenced material came from peripheral blood. V usage is TRBV7-3 and J usage is TRBJ1-1, with a tentative D call TRBD1 (5 bases). The receptor was isolated from a man aged 55-75 years with acute or convalescent COVID-19. The CDR3 DNA follows: TGTGCCAGCAGCCCCCAGGGCAGGATGAACACTGAAGCTTTCTTT. This gives the protein CASSPQGRMNTEAFF.